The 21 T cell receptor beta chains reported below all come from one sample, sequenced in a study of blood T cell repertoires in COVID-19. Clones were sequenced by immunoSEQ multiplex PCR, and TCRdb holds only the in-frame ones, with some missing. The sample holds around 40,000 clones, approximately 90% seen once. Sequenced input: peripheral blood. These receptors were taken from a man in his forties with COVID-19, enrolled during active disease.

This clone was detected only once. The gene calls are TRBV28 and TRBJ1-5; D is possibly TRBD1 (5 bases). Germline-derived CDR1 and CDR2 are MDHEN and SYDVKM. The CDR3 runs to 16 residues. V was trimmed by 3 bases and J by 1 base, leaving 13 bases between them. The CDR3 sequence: CASSFYRLESNQPQHF. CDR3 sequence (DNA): TGTGCCAGCAGTTTTTACAGGCTGGAAAGCAATCAGCCCCAGCATTTT.

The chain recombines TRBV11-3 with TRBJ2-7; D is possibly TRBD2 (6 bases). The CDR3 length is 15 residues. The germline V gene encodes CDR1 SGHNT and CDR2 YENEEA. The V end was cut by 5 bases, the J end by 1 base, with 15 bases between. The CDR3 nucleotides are TGTGCCAGCAGCCGCCGCTATCGGGGGTCCTACGAGCAGTACTTC. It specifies CASSRRYRGSYEQYF.

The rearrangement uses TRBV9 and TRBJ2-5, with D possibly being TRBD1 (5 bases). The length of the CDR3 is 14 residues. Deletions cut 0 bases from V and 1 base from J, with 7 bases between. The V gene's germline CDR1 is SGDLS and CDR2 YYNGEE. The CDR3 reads CASSVGGSQETQYF. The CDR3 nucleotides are TGTGCCAGCAGCGTAGGGGGCAGCCAAGAGACCCAGTACTTC.

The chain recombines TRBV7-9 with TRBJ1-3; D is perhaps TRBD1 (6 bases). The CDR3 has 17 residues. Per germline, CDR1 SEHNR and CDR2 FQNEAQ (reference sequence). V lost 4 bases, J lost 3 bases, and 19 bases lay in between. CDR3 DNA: TGTGCCAGCAGCTCCCCCGGGGCAGGGGTGCGTGGAAACACCATATATTTT. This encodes CASSSPGAGVRGNTIYF.

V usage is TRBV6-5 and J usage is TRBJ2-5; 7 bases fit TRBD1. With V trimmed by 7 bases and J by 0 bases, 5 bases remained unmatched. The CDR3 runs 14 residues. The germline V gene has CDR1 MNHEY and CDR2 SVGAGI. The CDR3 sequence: CASTEQGYQETQYF. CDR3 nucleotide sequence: TGTGCCAGCACGGAACAGGGGTACCAAGAGACCCAGTACTTC.

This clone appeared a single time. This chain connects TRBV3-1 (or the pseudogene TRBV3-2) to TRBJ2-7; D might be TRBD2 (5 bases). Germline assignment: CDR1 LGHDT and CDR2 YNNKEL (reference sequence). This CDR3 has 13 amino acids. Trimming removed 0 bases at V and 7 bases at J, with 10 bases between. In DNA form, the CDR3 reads TGTGCCAGCAGCCAAGATATAAGGAGGGAGCAGTACTTC. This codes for CASSQDIRREQYF.

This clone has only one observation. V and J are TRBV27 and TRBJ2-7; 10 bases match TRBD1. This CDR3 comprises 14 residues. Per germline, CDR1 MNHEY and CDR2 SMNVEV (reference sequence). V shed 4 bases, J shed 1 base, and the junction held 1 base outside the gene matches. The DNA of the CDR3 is TGTGCCAGCAGTTGGACAGGGGGTTCCTACGAGCAGTACTTC. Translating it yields CASSWTGGSYEQYF.

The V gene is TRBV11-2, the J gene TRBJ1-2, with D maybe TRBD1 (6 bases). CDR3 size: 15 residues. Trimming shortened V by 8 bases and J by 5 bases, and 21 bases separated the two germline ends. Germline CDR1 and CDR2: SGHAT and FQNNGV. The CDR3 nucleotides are TGTGCCAGCTCAAGGCTGCGGACAGTCCTATATGGCTACACCTTC. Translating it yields CASSRLRTVLYGYTF.

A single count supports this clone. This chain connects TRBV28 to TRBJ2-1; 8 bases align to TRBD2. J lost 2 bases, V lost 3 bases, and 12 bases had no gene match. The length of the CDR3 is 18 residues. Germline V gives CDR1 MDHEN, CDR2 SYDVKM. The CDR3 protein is CASSFSPPLSGTYNEQFF. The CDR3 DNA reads TGTGCCAGCAGTTTTTCCCCTCCTCTTAGCGGGACCTACAATGAGCAGTTCTTC.

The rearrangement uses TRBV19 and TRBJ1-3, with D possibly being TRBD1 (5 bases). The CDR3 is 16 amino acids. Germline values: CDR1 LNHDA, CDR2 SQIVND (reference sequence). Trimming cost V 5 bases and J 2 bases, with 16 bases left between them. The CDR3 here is CASSSWGVPTGNTIYF. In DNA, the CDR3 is TGTGCCAGTAGTTCCTGGGGCGTACCTACTGGAAACACCATATATTTT.

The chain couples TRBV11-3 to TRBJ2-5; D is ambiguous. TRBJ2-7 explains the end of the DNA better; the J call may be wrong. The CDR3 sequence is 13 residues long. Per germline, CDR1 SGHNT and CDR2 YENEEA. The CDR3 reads CASSLGYSYEQYF. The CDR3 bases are TGTGCCAGCAGCTTAGGGTACAGCTACGAGCAGTACTTC.

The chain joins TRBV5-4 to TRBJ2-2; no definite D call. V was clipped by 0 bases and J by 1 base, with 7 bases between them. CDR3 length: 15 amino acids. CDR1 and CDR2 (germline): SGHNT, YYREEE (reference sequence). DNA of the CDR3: TGTGCCAGCAGCTTGGGGGCGCTGAACACCGGGGAGCTGTTTTTT. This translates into CASSLGALNTGELFF.

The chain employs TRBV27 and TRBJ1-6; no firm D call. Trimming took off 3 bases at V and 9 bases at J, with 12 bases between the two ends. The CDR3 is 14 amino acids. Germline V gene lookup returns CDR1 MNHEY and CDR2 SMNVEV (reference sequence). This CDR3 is CASSFGDSGSPLHF. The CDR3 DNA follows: TGTGCCAGCAGTTTCGGGGATTCGGGTTCACCCCTCCACTTT.

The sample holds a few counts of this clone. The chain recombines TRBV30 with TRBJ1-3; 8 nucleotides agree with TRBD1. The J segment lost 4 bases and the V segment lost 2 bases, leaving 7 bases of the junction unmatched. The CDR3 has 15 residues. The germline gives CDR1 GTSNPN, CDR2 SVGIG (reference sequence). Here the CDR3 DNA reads TGTGCCTGGAGTCCCCGGACAGGGTTCGGAAACACCATATATTTT. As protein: CAWSPRTGFGNTIYF.

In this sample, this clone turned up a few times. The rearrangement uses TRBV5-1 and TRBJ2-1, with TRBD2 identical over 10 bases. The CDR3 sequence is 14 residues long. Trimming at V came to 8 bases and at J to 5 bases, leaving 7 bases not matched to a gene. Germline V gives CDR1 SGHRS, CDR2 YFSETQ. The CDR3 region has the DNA TGCGCCAGTGCTACTAGCGGGACCCACAATGAGCAGTTCTTC. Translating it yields CASATSGTHNEQFF.

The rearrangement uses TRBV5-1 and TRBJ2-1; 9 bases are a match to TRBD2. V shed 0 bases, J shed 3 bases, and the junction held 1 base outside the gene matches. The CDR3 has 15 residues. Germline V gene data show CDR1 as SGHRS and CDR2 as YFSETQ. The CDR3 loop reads CASSLERGDYNEQFF. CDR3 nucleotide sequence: TGCGCCAGCAGCTTGGAGCGGGGGGACTACAATGAGCAGTTCTTC. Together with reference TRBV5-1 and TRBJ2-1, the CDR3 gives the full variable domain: KAGVTQTPRYLIKTRGQQVTLSCSPISGHRSVSWYQQTPGQGLQFLFEYFSETQRNKGNFPGRFSGRQFSNSRSEMNVSTLELGDSALYLCASSLERGDYNEQFFGPGTRLTVL.

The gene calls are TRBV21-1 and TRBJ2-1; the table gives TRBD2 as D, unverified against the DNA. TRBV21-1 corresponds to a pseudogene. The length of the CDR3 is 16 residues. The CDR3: CASSKRCGRQHNEQFF. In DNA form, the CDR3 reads TGTGCCAGCAGCAAACGGTGCGGGAGGCAACACAATGAGCAGTTCTTC.

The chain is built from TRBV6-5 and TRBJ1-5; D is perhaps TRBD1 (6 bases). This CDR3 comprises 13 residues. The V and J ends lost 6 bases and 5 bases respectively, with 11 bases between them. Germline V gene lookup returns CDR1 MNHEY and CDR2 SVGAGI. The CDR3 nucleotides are TGTGCCAGCAGACGGGACACCTATCAGCCCCAGCATTTT. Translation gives CASRRDTYQPQHF.

CDR3 region: CASSNRDKSGSYEQYF. Written as DNA, the CDR3 is TGCGCCAGCAGCAACCGGGACAAATCGGGCTCCTACGAGCAGTACTTC. The V gene is TRBV5-1, the J gene TRBJ2-7; a weak D match, TRBD1 (6 bases). V was clipped by 4 bases and J by 0 bases, with 17 bases between them. Germline CDR1 is SGHRS and CDR2 is YFSETQ. The length of the CDR3 is 16 residues.

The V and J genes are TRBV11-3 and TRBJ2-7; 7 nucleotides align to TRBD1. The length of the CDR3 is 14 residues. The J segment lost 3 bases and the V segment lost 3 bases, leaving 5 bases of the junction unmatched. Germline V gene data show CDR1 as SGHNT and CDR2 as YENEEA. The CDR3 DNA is TGTGCCAGCAGCTTTCGGACAGGAGGCTACGAGCAGTACTTC. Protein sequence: CASSFRTGGYEQYF.

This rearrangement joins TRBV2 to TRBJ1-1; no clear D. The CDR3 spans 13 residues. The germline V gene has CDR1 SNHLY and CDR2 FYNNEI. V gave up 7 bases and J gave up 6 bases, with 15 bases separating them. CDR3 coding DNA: TGTGCCAGCAACCCGGAGCCGGTATCTGAAGCTTTCTTT. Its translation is CASNPEPVSEAFF.